A single TCR beta chain is shown here with its context. Antigen unknown. The data are from a study of lymphopenia after photon versus proton radiotherapy. Findings and caveats of the study: After the lymphocyte nadir, photon-treated repertoires showed oligoclonal expansion, especially of CD8+ Temra cells. Relative stability marked proton patients; photon patients lost diversity and naive cells. A bigger post-nadir fall in TCR diversity correlated inversely with survival time in deceased patients. Survival link was tested only in deceased patients; proton benefit remains a possibility.

Here immunoSEQ multiplex PCR was the method, and the copy in TCRdb shows in-frame clones only, minus some. The sample contains 65,000 to 70,000 clones, roughly 90% of which appear only once. With 3 bases clipped from V and 8 bases from J, the junction kept 7 bases outside the gene matches. The CDR3 runs to 14 residues. CDR1 is SGHNT and CDR2 is YYREEE in the germline V gene (reference sequence). The chain uses TRBV5-4 and TRBJ1-4, with TRBD1 matching over 7 bases. The clonotype originates from a woman between 65 and 79 years old with pancreatic cancer. This specimen consisted of peripheral blood, obtained from a patient treated with photon-based radiotherapy. This CDR3 reads CASSSGQEREKLFF. The CDR3 DNA is TGTGCCAGCAGCTCCGGACAGGAGCGCGAAAAACTGTTTTTT.